The 10 T cell receptor beta chains below were found in one sample sequenced in a study of T cells in Graves' hyperthyroidism and ophthalmopathy. Amplified TCR beta CDR3 regions derived from RNA transcripts. The HTBI primer set served for first-round RT-PCR of the TCR CDR3. TCRdb redid the calling of the multiplex PCR reads with MiXCR, one entry per CDR3 protein. The sample holds about 350,000 distinct CDR3 sequences; around a sixth are singletons and the top ten take 15% to 19%. Sequenced material: blood. Receptors were obtained from a woman between 40 and 55 years old with Graves' ophthalmopathy.

This clonotype was found many times. The rearrangement joins TRBV28 to TRBJ1-1; TRBD1 might be the D (6 bases). Trimming removed 11 bases at V and 2 bases at J, with 15 bases between. CDR3 length: 13 amino acids. Germline assignment: CDR1 MDHEN and CDR2 SYDVKM. CDR3 sequence (DNA): TGTGCCTGTCTCGGGGGGGCCAACACTGAAGCTTTCTTT. Amino acids: CACLGGANTEAFF.

Ten or more counts support this clonotype. CDR3 DNA sequence: TGTGCCAGCAGTCAGATCGGGACAGGGGTGGAACAGCCCCAGCATTTT. Residues: CASSQIGTGVEQPQHF. This chain uses TRBV28 with TRBJ1-5; the match to TRBD1 covers 10 bases. The germline V gene encodes CDR1 MDHEN and CDR2 SYDVKM. The CDR3 contains 16 residues. Losses at the gene ends were 5 bases for V and 7 bases for J; bases not matched to a gene: 11.

This clonotype appeared many times. The chain is built from TRBV7-3 and TRBJ2-4; the D is unclear. The CDR3 has 14 amino acids. Germline CDR1 and CDR2: SGHTA and FQGTGA. V gave up 5 bases and J gave up 0 bases, with 8 bases separating them. The CDR3 loop reads CASSPSGAKNIQYF. The DNA for the CDR3 is TGTGCCAGCAGCCCGTCAGGAGCCAAAAACATTCAGTACTTC.

With respect to this clonotype: A much larger clone differs by one base, so this may be a read error. The CDR3 protein is CASSFGGSLQETLYF. For the CDR3, the DNA is TGTGCCAGCAGCTTCGGGGGTTCCCTCCAAGAGACCCTGTACTTC. This chain joins TRBV11-2 and TRBJ2-5; a weak D match, TRBD2 (6 bases). This CDR3 is 15 amino acids long. Germline V CDR1 and CDR2: SGHAT, FQNNGV.

Points on this clonotype: A junction end diverges from the germline sequence, so it may reflect a read error. V gene TRBV30 combines with J gene TRBJ1-2, with D possibly being TRBD1 (5 bases). Germline V gives CDR1 GTSNPN, CDR2 SVGIG (reference sequence). CDR3 size: 13 residues. The CDR3 here is CAWATQANYGYSF. As DNA, the CDR3 is TGTGCCTGGGCCACACAGGCTAACTATGGCTACAGCTTC.

Many counts were recorded for this clonotype. CDR3 sequence (DNA): TGTGCCAGCACTCCCGGGGCGAGCGGGAGGGTTTTCCAAGAGACCCAGTACTTC. As protein: CASTPGASGRVFQETQYF. J is TRBJ2-5 and V is TRBV28; TRBD2 matches at 10 bases. Germline CDR1 and CDR2: MDHEN and SYDVKM. With V trimmed by 7 bases and J by 1 base, 15 bases remained unmatched. CDR3 length: 18 amino acids.

The sample holds many counts of this clonotype. In DNA form, the CDR3 reads TGTGCCAGCAGTTTAGTGGTCAGAGACTACGAGCAGTACTTC. As protein: CASSLVVRDYEQYF. The chain has TRBV28 and TRBJ2-7; no clear D. V was pared by 2 bases and J by 3 bases, with 11 bases between. Germline-derived CDR1 and CDR2 are MDHEN and SYDVKM. There are 14 residues in the CDR3.

Ten or more counts support this clonotype. The chain couples TRBV3-1 to TRBJ2-5; D ambiguous. Germline V lookup: CDR1 LGHDT, CDR2 YNNKEL (reference sequence). Trimming left V 1 base short and J 1 base short, with 7 bases between. The length of the CDR3 is 14 residues. The CDR3 reads CASSQASRQETQYF. The CDR3, as DNA: TGTGCCAGCAGCCAAGCTTCGCGCCAAGAGACCCAGTACTTC.

This clonotype was detected many times. The chain links TRBV5-1 to TRBJ1-1; D is perhaps TRBD1 (5 bases). This CDR3 has 12 residues. The V and J ends lost 6 bases and 8 bases respectively, with 14 bases between them. Germline CDR1 SGHRS, CDR2 YFSETQ. The CDR3 bases are TGCGCCAGCACCACGTCGGGGGGAGAAGCTTTCTTT. Translation gives CASTTSGGEAFF.

Ten or more counts support this clonotype. The chain combines TRBV5-6 with TRBJ2-7; 11 nucleotides match TRBD2. Germline lookup yields CDR1 SGHDT and CDR2 YYEEEE. V shed 4 bases, J shed 6 bases, and the junction held 12 bases outside the gene matches. The CDR3 totals 16 residues. The CDR3 DNA sequence: TGTGCCAGCAGCAACGCGTTGCTAGCGGGAGGCGTCGAGCAGTACTTC. Protein sequence: CASSNALLAGGVEQYF.